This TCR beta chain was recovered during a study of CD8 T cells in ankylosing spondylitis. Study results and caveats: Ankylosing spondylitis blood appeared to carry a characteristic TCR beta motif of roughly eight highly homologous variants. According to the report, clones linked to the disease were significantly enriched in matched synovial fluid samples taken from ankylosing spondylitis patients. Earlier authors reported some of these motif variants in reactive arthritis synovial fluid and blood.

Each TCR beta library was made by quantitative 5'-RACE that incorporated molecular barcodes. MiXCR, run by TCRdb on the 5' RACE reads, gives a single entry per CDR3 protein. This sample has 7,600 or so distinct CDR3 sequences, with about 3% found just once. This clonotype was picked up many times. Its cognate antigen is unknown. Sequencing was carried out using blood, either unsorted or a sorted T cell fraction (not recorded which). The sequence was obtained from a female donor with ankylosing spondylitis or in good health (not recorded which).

CDR3 DNA sequence: TGTGCCAGCAGCGTAGTGTCTGGATTGGCTGAAGCTTTCTTT. Protein: CASSVVSGLAEAFF. The gene calls are TRBV9 and TRBJ1-1; no reliable D call. V gave up 0 bases and J gave up 6 bases, with 12 bases separating them. The CDR3 is made up of 14 amino acids. In germline, CDR1 is SGDLS, CDR2 YYNGEE.